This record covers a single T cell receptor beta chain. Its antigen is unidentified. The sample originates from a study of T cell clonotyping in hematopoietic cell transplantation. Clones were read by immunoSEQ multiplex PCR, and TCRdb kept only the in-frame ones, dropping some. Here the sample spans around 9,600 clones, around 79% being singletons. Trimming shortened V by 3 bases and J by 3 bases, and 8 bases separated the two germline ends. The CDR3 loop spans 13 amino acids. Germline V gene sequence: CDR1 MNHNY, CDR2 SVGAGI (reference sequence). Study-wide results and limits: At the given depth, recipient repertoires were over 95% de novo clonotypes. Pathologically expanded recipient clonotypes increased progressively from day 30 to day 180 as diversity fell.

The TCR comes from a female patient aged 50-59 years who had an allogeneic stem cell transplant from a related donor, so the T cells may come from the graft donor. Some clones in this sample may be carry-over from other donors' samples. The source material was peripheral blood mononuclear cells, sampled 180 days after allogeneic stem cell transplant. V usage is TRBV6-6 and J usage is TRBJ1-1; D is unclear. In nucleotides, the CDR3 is TGTGCCAGCAGTTATTGGCAGTACACTGAAGCTTTCTTT. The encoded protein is CASSYWQYTEAFF.